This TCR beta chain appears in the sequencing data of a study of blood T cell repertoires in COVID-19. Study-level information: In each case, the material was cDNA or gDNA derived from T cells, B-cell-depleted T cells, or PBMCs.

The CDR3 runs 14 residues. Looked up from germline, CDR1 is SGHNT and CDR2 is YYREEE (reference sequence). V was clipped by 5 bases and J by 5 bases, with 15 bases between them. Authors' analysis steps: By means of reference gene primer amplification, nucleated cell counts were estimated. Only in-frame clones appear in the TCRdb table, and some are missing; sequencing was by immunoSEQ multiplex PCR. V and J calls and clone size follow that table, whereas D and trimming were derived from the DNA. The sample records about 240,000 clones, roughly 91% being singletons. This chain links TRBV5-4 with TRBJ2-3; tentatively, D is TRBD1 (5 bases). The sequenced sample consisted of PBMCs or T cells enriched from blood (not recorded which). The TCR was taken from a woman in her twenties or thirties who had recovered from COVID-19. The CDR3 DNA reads TGTGCCAGCAGTTCCGACAGTCTGGAAGATACGCAGTATTTT. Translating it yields CASSSDSLEDTQYF.